A single T cell receptor beta chain is shown here with its context. These data originate in a study of blood T cell repertoires in COVID-19. Measured with immunoSEQ multiplex PCR; TCRdb has only the in-frame clones, and not every one. Here the sample spans about 270,000 clones, around 88% being singletons. Trimming cost V 0 bases and J 11 bases, with 8 bases left between them. From germline, CDR1 is SEHNR and CDR2 FQNEAQ (reference sequence). CDR3 length equals 12 residues. The rearrangement links TRBV7-9 to TRBJ1-5; D not resolved. The receptor comes from a woman older than 75 with COVID-19, enrolled during active disease. Specimen: peripheral blood. CDR3 amino acids: CASSLAGQAQHF. DNA of the CDR3: TGTGCCAGCAGCTTAGCCGGCCAGGCCCAGCATTTT.